The clone carrying this T cell receptor (beta chain) was seen more than once but under ten times. This CDR3 has 15 amino acids. V was pared by 6 bases and J by 0 bases, with 11 bases between. TCRdb independently ran MiXCR on the 5' RACE reads; one entry per CDR3 protein. The sample carries hundreds of thousands of distinct CDR3 sequences, 3.6% recorded once. This entry belongs to a study of T cells after yellow fever vaccination. The sequence was collected from a man in his late teens or twenties who received the YFV17D yellow fever vaccine. Sequences were derived from PBMCs, sampled on the day of the yellow fever booster vaccination. The rearrangement uses TRBV12-3 or TRBV12-4 and TRBJ1-4; D is undetermined. CDR3 region: CASRGSGPTNEKLFF. For the CDR3, the DNA is TGTGCCAGCAGGGGCTCGGGCCCAACTAATGAAAAACTGTTTTTT.